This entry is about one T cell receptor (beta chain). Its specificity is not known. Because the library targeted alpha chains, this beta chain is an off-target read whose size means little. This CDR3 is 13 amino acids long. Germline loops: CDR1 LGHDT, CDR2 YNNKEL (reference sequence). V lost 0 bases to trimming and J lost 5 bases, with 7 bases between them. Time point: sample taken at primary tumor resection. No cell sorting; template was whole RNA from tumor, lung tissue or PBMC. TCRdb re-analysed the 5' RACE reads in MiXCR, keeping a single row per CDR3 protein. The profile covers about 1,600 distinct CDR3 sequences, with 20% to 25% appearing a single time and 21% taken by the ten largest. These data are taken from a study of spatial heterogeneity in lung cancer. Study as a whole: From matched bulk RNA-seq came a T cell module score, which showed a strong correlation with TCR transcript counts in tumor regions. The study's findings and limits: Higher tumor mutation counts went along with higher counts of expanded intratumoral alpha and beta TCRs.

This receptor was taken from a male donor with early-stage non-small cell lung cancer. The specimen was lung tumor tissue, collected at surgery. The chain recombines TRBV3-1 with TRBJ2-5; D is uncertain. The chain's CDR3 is CASSQDLVETQYF. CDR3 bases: TGTGCCAGCAGCCAAGATCTCGTTGAGACCCAGTACTTC.